This T cell receptor beta chain was profiled in a study of regulatory T cells in long-lasting Graves disease. Study results and limitations: Preferential use of TRBV28, TRBJ1-2 and TRBJ2-5 was seen in persistent disease.

Specified time point: newly diagnosed GD, antithyroid drugs for less than 3 months. Researchers made the TCR library from RNA that was extracted from PBMCs. Patients all came to the study from an endocrinology department in Xi'an, China. To make TCR beta libraries, researchers used iRepertoire HTBI primers and Arm-PCR of CDR3 regions. MiXCR, applied by TCRdb to the multiplex PCR reads, yields one record per CDR3 protein. The data contain hundreds of thousands of distinct CDR3 sequences, about 15% of them seen just once; the ten biggest clones take up approximately 12%. CDR3 length: 14 residues. Deletions cut 6 bases from V and 2 bases from J, with 13 bases between. Germline V lookup: CDR1 DFQATT, CDR2 SNEGSKA (reference sequence). About this clonotype: Its target is unknown.

These data are also associated with another study on T cells in Graves' hyperthyroidism and ophthalmopathy.

The sequence came from a woman aged 25-40 years with Graves disease. Sequenced here: peripheral blood mononuclear cells (PBMCs), sampled at new diagnosis, from a patient treated with antithyroid drugs. The chain is built from TRBV20-1 and TRBJ2-2; D remains ambiguous. The DNA of the CDR3 is TGCAGTGCAGAAGAGCGCCCCAACACCGGGGAGCTGTTTTTT. Its translation is CSAEERPNTGELFF.